This T cell receptor (beta chain) came from a study of radiotherapy plus CTLA-4 blockade in lung cancer. Overall study: 18% of patients responded objectively, and around 32% achieved disease control. Findings and limits, study-wide: Interferon-beta and early blood T cell clone dynamics reportedly predicted response best. Blood saw expansion of tumor-derived TCR clones after radiotherapy plus ipilimumab.

The CDR3 runs to 17 residues. In germline, CDR1 is SNHLY, CDR2 FYNNEI. V was trimmed by 5 bases and J by 2 bases, leaving 19 bases between them. Libraries were prepared by immunoSEQ multiplex PCR; TCRdb keeps only in-frame clonotypes and omits some of them. The sample holds about 50,000 clones, 84% seen once. Chemo-refractory metastatic non-small-cell lung cancer patients underwent focal radiation alongside CTLA-4 blockade with ipilimumab. To note about this clone: Its target is unknown.

This clonotype was obtained from a human donor with non-small cell lung cancer whose response to radiotherapy plus ipilimumab could not be evaluated. This specimen consisted of peripheral blood, obtained from a patient treated with radiotherapy plus ipilimumab. The rearrangement links TRBV2 to TRBJ1-5, with D perhaps TRBD1 (6 bases). The CDR3 nucleotides read TGTGCCAGCAGTTCTCCTTTGACAGGCGGCGGCAATCAGCCCCAGCATTTT. Its translation: CASSSPLTGGGNQPQHF.